The present T cell receptor beta chain was sequenced within a study of response to subunit inactivated influenza vaccine (dated by TCRdb to 2016 to 2019). Regarding the research as a whole: The study used deep quantitative T cell receptor repertoire profiling to track responses to a trivalent subunit inactivated influenza vaccine.

Reading the germline V gene (reference sequence) gives CDR1 DFQATT and CDR2 SNEGSKA. The CDR3 runs 13 residues from the cysteine to the phenylalanine. Left in the record is the CDR3 DNA by itself, 39 bases read in frame from the first base. V was cut back by 2 bases and J by 6 bases, leaving a gap of 12 bases between them. Libraries were constructed by RT-PCR. Data came from an Illumina HiSeq 2500. TCRdb reworked the public reads: Q25 trimming with fastp, MiXCR clone assembly, productive beta chains retained. All rows with the same CDR3 protein become a single entry with the most common DNA and genes. In this sample the table shows under 750,000 distinct CDR3 sequences, about 11% of which occur a single time. Clones ranked in the top ten supply roughly 10% of the sample. The paper's findings and limits, for the study overall: The authors proposed that each seasonal influenza vaccination may bring in only a limited number of new T cells.

This clonotype was observed a handful of times. What antigen it recognizes has not been identified. Base qualities are not at hand, and no much larger clone is one base apart. Sequencing was performed on PBMCs from blood, taken on the day of vaccination. This clonotype originated in a man aged 50 to 60 who received an inactivated influenza vaccine. Donor details come from another sample of the same person, matched by shared clones. The chain uses TRBV20-1 and TRBJ2-3; no D gene call is confident. DNA sequence: TGCAGTGCTAGATTGTACCAGTGGGATACGCAGTATTTT. This is translated as CSARLYQWDTQYF.